These 24 T cell receptor beta chains were all obtained from the same sample, sequenced in a study of cytomegalovirus exposure and HLA in healthy donors. The PCR ran on 60 Vbeta and 13 Jbeta primers. Sequencing used immunoSEQ multiplex PCR; TCRdb keeps in-frame clones, though not all of them. This repertoire shows 120,000 or so clones, roughly 77% found once; its top ten account for around 4.9%. Source material: PBMCs. All receptors come from a man aged 45 to 65 in good health and CMV-seropositive.

This clone was counted once. V is TRBV10-3 and J is TRBJ2-7, with a weak D call TRBD2 (5 bases). V was trimmed by 10 bases and J by 4 bases, leaving 14 bases between them. The V gene's germline CDR1 is ENHRY and CDR2 SYGVKD. The CDR3 totals 12 residues. The CDR3 nucleotides are TGTGCCACAAAGGGAGACGAATACGAGCAGTACTTC. It codes for CATKGDEYEQYF.

This clone occurred a few times. The chain recombines TRBV5-1 with TRBJ2-7; D may be TRBD2 (6 bases). Germline V gene data show CDR1 as SGHRS and CDR2 as YFSETQ. V lost 3 bases and J 6 bases, leaving 22 bases between the germline ends. The CDR3 covers 16 residues. The CDR3 here is CASSWPGWRDRSEQYF. The CDR3 DNA is TGCGCCAGCAGCTGGCCGGGGTGGCGGGATCGGAGCGAGCAGTACTTC.

This chain joins TRBV9 and TRBJ1-4; 7 bases match TRBD1. Germline V lookup: CDR1 SGDLS, CDR2 YYNGEE. The V segment lost 0 bases and the J segment 7 bases; nucleotides outside the gene matches: 9. This CDR3 has 16 amino acids. The CDR3 loop reads CASSVGVGRGSEKLFF. CDR3 nucleotides: TGTGCCAGCAGCGTAGGTGTCGGCAGGGGGTCTGAAAAACTGTTTTTT.

V and J are TRBV2 and TRBJ1-2; 11 bases match TRBD1. Germline V gives CDR1 SNHLY, CDR2 FYNNEI. Losses at the gene ends were 6 bases for V and 6 bases for J; bases not matched to a gene: 6. The CDR3 length is 14 residues. This chain's CDR3 is CASSADRGQNGYTF. The CDR3 DNA reads TGTGCCAGCAGCGCGGACAGGGGGCAGAATGGCTACACCTTC.

This clone was seen more than once but under ten times. Other DNA sequences of this sample code for an identical CDR3. The chain links TRBV30 to TRBJ2-7, with D perhaps TRBD1 (7 bases). V lost 1 base, J lost 3 bases, and 16 bases lay in between. The CDR3 length is 15 residues. CDR1 is GTSNPN and CDR2 is SVGIG in the germline V gene (reference sequence). CDR3 sequence: CAWSGRGRGSYEQYF. CDR3 bases: TGTGCCTGGAGTGGGAGGGGGCGAGGGAGCTACGAGCAGTACTTC.

This clone was recorded a few times. The CDR3 sequence is CASSPFSGRTEAFF. The CDR3 DNA reads as TGTGCCAGCAGCCCTTTTTCAGGGAGGACTGAAGCTTTCTTT. The rearrangement links TRBV5-4 to TRBJ1-1; D possibly corresponds to TRBD1 (5 bases). The CDR3 runs to 14 residues. Germline V gene sequence: CDR1 SGHNT, CDR2 YYREEE (reference sequence). Trimming took 4 bases from V and 5 from J, leaving 15 bases between them.

The CDR3 DNA is TGCGCCAGCAGCCGAGGCTCGACCACCCACTATGGCTACACCTTC. Translated: CASSRGSTTHYGYTF. This chain uses TRBV4-1 with TRBJ1-2; D unclear. The V end was cut by 4 bases, the J end by 3 bases, with 15 bases between. This CDR3 has 15 amino acids. CDR1 is MGHRA and CDR2 is YSYEKL in the germline V gene.

This chain connects TRBV7-3 to TRBJ2-4; TRBD1 might be the D (6 bases). The CDR3 spans 15 residues. Germline V gene data show CDR1 as SGHTA and CDR2 as FQGTGA. Trimming took off 2 bases at V and 6 bases at J, with 14 bases between the two ends. CDR3 residues: CASSLFGGHGNIQYF. CDR3 DNA: TGTGCCAGCAGCTTATTTGGGGGCCACGGAAACATTCAGTACTTC.

This clone showed up just once. V usage is TRBV11-2 and J usage is TRBJ2-1; D unresolved. The CDR3 is 15 residues long. Trimming pared 2 bases from V and 0 bases from J, leaving 8 bases between. In germline, CDR1 is SGHAT, CDR2 FQNNGV. The CDR3 here is CASSLTPRSYNEQFF. The CDR3 DNA is TGTGCCAGCAGCTTAACTCCACGCTCCTACAATGAGCAGTTCTTC.

In its sample, this clone was seen once. The chain recombines TRBV28 with TRBJ1-5; the match to TRBD1 covers 9 bases. The length of the CDR3 is 14 residues. V was clipped by 5 bases and J by 5 bases; unmatched bases: 4. Germline CDR1 reads MDHEN; CDR2 reads SYDVKM. The CDR3: CASSPGTGYQPQHF. CDR3 nucleotide sequence: TGTGCCAGCAGTCCCGGGACAGGGTATCAGCCCCAGCATTTT.

This rearrangement joins TRBV5-4 to TRBJ2-3; no definite D call. The V and J ends lost 0 bases and 2 bases respectively, with 7 bases between them. CDR3 length: 14 amino acids. CDR1 SGHNT and CDR2 YYREEE come from the germline V gene (reference sequence). The chain's CDR3 is CASSLGQNTDTQYF. CDR3 in DNA: TGTGCCAGCAGCTTGGGGCAGAACACAGATACGCAGTATTTT.

This sequence joins TRBV27 and TRBJ2-7; possibly TRBD2 for D (7 bases). The CDR3 is made up of 15 amino acids. Germline CDR1 and CDR2: MNHEY and SMNVEV (reference sequence). The V and J ends lost 10 bases and 6 bases respectively, with 25 bases between them. The CDR3 sequence: CATRPQKGGLVEQYF. The DNA of the CDR3 is TGTGCCACCAGACCTCAAAAGGGGGGGCTAGTCGAGCAGTACTTC.

V usage is TRBV19 and J usage is TRBJ1-2; 7 bases fit TRBD1. Unmatched junction bases numbered 8, after V lost 9 bases and J lost 10 bases. This CDR3 comprises 11 residues. Germline V gives CDR1 LNHDA, CDR2 SQIVND (reference sequence). CDR3 region: CASTDRVVYTF. The CDR3 DNA reads TGTGCCAGCACCGACAGGGTGGTCTACACCTTC.

This clone was observed a handful of times. This chain's CDR3 is CASSPGQGSGNTIYF. As DNA, the CDR3 is TGCGCCAGCAGCCCAGGACAGGGTAGTGGAAACACCATATATTTT. The rearrangement links TRBV4-1 to TRBJ1-3, with 8 bases fitting TRBD1. This CDR3 has 15 residues. The germline CDR1 and CDR2 sequences are MGHRA and YSYEKL. J gave up 3 bases and V 4 bases, and 5 bases lay outside the gene matches.

The chain has TRBV2 and TRBJ1-5; D unclear. This CDR3 has 15 amino acids. The V gene lost 5 bases and the J gene lost 2 bases, with 13 bases spanning the gap. Germline loops: CDR1 SNHLY, CDR2 FYNNEI. CDR3: CASSFGRGRNQPQHF. The CDR3 bases are TGTGCCAGCAGTTTTGGTCGCGGCCGCAATCAGCCCCAGCATTTT.

In DNA, the CDR3 is TGTGCCAGCCAACAGGGAGAGAACTATGGCTACACCTTC. It yields the protein CASQQGENYGYTF. This chain joins TRBV6-1 and TRBJ1-2, with D possibly being TRBD1 (6 bases). V dropped 8 bases and J dropped 2 bases, with 12 bases sitting between them. CDR3 length: 13 residues. Germline CDR1 is MNHNS and CDR2 is SASEGT.

The rearrangement uses TRBV11-2 and TRBJ2-6; a weak D match, TRBD1 (5 bases). The germline gives CDR1 SGHAT, CDR2 FQNNGV. V was trimmed by 3 bases and J by 0 bases, leaving 6 bases between them. This CDR3 has 15 amino acids. The CDR3 reads CASSLGRSGANVLTF. Written as DNA, the CDR3 is TGTGCCAGCAGCTTGGGGCGCTCTGGGGCCAACGTCCTGACTTTC.

Comment on this clone: The sample carries other DNA sequences with the same CDR3. The chain uses TRBV30 and TRBJ1-1, with D perhaps TRBD1 (6 bases). Deletions cut 8 bases from V and 4 bases from J, with 17 bases between. CDR3 length: 13 amino acids. Germline-derived CDR1 and CDR2 are GTSNPN and SVGIG (reference sequence). Here the CDR3 DNA reads TGTGCCCGCAGCCGGGGGGCTACCACTGAAGCTTTCTTT. Translated, it gives CARSRGATTEAFF. The full variable domain, rest sourced from reference TRBV30 and TRBJ1-1, is SQTIHQWPATLVQPVGSPLSLECTVEGTSNPNLYWYRQAAGRGLQLLFYSVGIGQISSEVPQNLSASRPQDRQFILSSKKLLLSDSGFYLCARSRGATTEAFFGQGTRLTVV.

The chain couples TRBV18 to TRBJ2-5; D is unresolved. Trimming took 3 bases from V and 5 from J, leaving 7 bases between them. Germline CDR1 is KGHSH and CDR2 is LQKENI. This CDR3 has 12 amino acids. The CDR3 loop reads CASSPNKETQYF. The CDR3 DNA follows: TGTGCCAGCTCACCGAACAAGGAGACCCAGTACTTC.

This clone was recorded a few times. The chain is built from TRBV5-8 and TRBJ2-6; 7 nucleotides align to TRBD2. With V trimmed by 7 bases and J by 1 base, 14 bases remained unmatched. Germline V gene data show CDR1 as SGHTS and CDR2 as YDEGEE. This CDR3 comprises 18 residues. In nucleotides, the CDR3 is TGTGCCAGCGCGAACCTCCCCGGGAGGTGGTCTGGGGCCAACGTCCTGACTTTC. Protein product: CASANLPGRWSGANVLTF.

V is TRBV9 and J is TRBJ2-7; 9 nucleotides line up with TRBD1. V lost 3 bases and J lost 6; bases outside the gene matches: 4. The germline CDR1 and CDR2 sequences are SGDLS and YYNGEE. The CDR3 runs 13 residues. CDR3 DNA: TGTGCCAGCAGCGCGGGACAGGGAGTCGAGCAGTACTTC. This translates into CASSAGQGVEQYF.

The chain recombines TRBV4-3 with TRBJ2-1, with 14 bases lining up with TRBD2. The germline V gene encodes CDR1 LGHNA and CDR2 YSLEER. The CDR3 consists of 15 residues. Germline trimming cut 4 bases from V and 9 bases from J; bases unmatched to any gene: 5. The CDR3 sequence: CASSPPGLAGVEQFF. CDR3 nucleotide sequence: TGCGCCAGCAGCCCACCGGGACTAGCGGGAGTTGAGCAGTTCTTC.

V is TRBV18 and J is TRBJ1-6; weak D call: TRBD1 (6 bases). The CDR3 is made up of 14 amino acids. V lost 2 bases and J 10 bases, leaving 12 bases between the germline ends. Germline V gene data show CDR1 as KGHSH and CDR2 as LQKENI. CDR3 DNA: TGTGCCAGCTCACCAGGGGGCACCCAATCACCCCTCCACTTT. Translated, it gives CASSPGGTQSPLHF.

The gene calls are TRBV7-2 and TRBJ2-3, with 8 nucleotides matching TRBD1. Germline V gives CDR1 SGHTA, CDR2 FQGNSA. Losses at the gene ends were 5 bases for V and 4 bases for J; bases not matched to a gene: 14. The CDR3 has 17 amino acids. CDR3 loop: CASSPHHQGAGADTQYF. The CDR3 DNA sequence: TGTGCCAGCAGCCCACACCACCAGGGGGCAGGCGCAGATACGCAGTATTTT.